This TCR beta chain was recovered during a study of monozygotic twins with inflammatory bowel disease. TCRdb reprocessed the 5' RACE reads, keeping one entry per CDR3 protein, no DNA. In all, the sample yields 400,000 or so distinct CDR3 sequences. As regards this clonotype: Its antigen is still unknown.

Per the germline V gene, CDR1 is SEHNR and CDR2 is FQNEAQ (reference sequence). The CDR3 runs 14 residues. Study conclusions and caveats: Especially where disease activity was present, IBD patients had fewer clonotypes in common with others than healthy twins did. Twin pairs that were concordant did not differ from discordant pairs in repertoire similarity, possibly from limited power.

The sequence was collected from a human donor with ulcerative colitis or Crohn's disease, or a healthy co-twin of an affected twin (not recorded which). The rearrangement joins TRBV7-9 to TRBJ2-7. What was sequenced was blood. CDR3 amino acids: CASSLEAKPYEQYF. The full variable domain, its missing parts supplied by reference TRBV7-9 and TRBJ2-7, is DTGVSQNPRHKITKRGQNVTFRCDPISEHNRLYWYRQTLGQGPEFLTYFQNEAQLEKSRLLSDRFSAERPKGSFSTLEIQRTEQGDSAMYLCASSLEAKPYEQYFGPGTRLTVT.